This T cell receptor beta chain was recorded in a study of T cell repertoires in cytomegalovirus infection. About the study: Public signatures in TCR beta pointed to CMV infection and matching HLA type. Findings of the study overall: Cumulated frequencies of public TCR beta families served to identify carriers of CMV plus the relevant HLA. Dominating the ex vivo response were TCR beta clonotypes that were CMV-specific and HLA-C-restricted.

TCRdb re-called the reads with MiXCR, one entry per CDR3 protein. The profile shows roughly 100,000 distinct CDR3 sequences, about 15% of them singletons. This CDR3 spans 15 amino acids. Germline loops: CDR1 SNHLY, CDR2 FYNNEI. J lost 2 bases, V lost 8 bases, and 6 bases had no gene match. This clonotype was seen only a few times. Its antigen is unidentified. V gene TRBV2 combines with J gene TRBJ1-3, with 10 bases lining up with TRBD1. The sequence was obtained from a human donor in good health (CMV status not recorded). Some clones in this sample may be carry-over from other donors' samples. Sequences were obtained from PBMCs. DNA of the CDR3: TGTGCCAGCGGGACAGGGGCGCGGGCTGGAAACACCATATATTTT. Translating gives CASGTGARAGNTIYF.